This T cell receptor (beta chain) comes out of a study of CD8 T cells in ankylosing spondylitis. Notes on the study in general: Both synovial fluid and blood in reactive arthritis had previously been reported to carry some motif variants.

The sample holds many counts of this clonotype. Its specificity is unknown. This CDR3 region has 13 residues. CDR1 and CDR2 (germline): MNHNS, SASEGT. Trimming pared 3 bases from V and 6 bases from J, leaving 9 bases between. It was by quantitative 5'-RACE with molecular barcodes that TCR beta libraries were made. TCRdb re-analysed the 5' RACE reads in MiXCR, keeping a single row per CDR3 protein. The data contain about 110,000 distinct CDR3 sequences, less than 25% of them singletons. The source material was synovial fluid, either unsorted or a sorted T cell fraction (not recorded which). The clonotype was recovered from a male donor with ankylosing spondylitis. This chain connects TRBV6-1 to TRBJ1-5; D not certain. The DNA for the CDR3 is TGTGCCAGCAGTGAGCGGGTCGGTCAGCCCCAGCATTTT. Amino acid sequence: CASSERVGQPQHF.